This entry lists 18 T cell receptor beta chains sequenced from one sample in a study of monozygotic twins with inflammatory bowel disease (dated by TCRdb to about 2019). Receptor libraries were prepared by 5' RACE. The sequencing machine was an Illumina HiSeq 2500. Through TCRdb reprocessing, the reads give one entry per CDR3 protein sequence; DNA is omitted. This sample's table carries approximately 200,000 distinct CDR3 sequences. The ten largest clones represent approximately 1.5% of the sample. The specimen sequenced was blood. These receptor sequences come from a human donor with ulcerative colitis or Crohn's disease, or a healthy co-twin of an affected twin (not recorded which).

This chain connects TRBV6-5 to TRBJ1-3. In germline, CDR1 is MNHEY, CDR2 SVGAGI. This CDR3 region has 15 residues. The CDR3 loop is CASSFSTVSGNTIYF.

The V and J genes are TRBV5-4 and TRBJ1-3. CDR3 size: 17 residues. Germline V lookup: CDR1 SGHNT, CDR2 YYREEE (reference sequence). CDR3 amino acids: CASSPRSEGTTGNTIYF.

The chain has TRBV29-1 and TRBJ2-1; as DNA is missing, the TRBD1 call by TCRdb cannot be tested. The CDR3 runs 13 residues. Germline V gene data show CDR1 as SQVTM and CDR2 as ANQGSEA. The CDR3 loop reads CSVGTGGYNEQFF.

The chain couples TRBV7-2 to TRBJ1-1. Germline CDR1 is SGHTA and CDR2 is FQGNSA. This CDR3 contains 17 residues. The CDR3 reads CASSLVGTPGIGTEAFF.

The rearrangement uses TRBV6-5 and TRBJ2-3; absent DNA, TCRdb's TRBD1 call cannot be checked. This CDR3 is built from 14 residues. The V gene's germline CDR1 is MNHEY and CDR2 SVGAGI. CDR3 residues: CASNFDSGTDTQYF.

The chain has TRBV5-1 and TRBJ2-2; TCRdb gives TRBD1 as the D gene, but with no DNA this cannot be confirmed. The V gene's germline CDR1 is SGHRS and CDR2 YFSETQ. This CDR3 region has 15 residues. CDR3 sequence reads: CASRPPGQGGGELFF.

The chain carries TRBV28 and TRBJ1-2; TCRdb picks TRBD1, but there is no DNA to check that call. The CDR3 is 16 amino acids. Germline CDR1 MDHEN, CDR2 SYDVKM. The CDR3 spells CASSLLPGQGHYGYTF.

This chain joins TRBV12-3 or TRBV12-4 and TRBJ2-3; the TCRdb D gene call, TRBD1, has no DNA to confirm it. The CDR3 spans 13 residues. CDR3 protein: CASTRTGRDTQYF.

The gene calls are TRBV2 and TRBJ1-1. From germline, CDR1 is SNHLY and CDR2 FYNNEI. The CDR3 contains 15 residues. CDR3 sequence: CASKARNPRATEAFF.

J is TRBJ2-2 and V is TRBV12-3 or TRBV12-4; TCRdb proposes TRBD1, but this gene call is untestable without DNA. The CDR3 loop spans 15 amino acids. CDR3 residues: CASARGGAGTGELFF.

The J gene is TRBJ1-2, the V gene TRBV14; TCRdb selects TRBD1, and the lack of DNA leaves this call unchecked. CDR3 length: 13 amino acids. The V gene's germline CDR1 is SGHDN and CDR2 FVKESK. The CDR3 sequence: CASSPGTHYGYTF.

The chain joins TRBV3-1 to TRBJ2-2; TCRdb's D call of TRBD2 is untestable without DNA. The CDR3 contains 15 residues. Germline V gene data show CDR1 as LGHDT and CDR2 as YNNKEL (reference sequence). CDR3 region: CASSHGRARTGELFF.

The chain uses TRBV7-7 and TRBJ2-7; lacking DNA, the TRBD1 call made by TCRdb goes unchecked. This CDR3 has 13 residues. Germline V gene data show CDR1 as SSHAT and CDR2 as FNYEAQ (reference sequence). CDR3 amino acids: CASSSGTGVEQYF.

The chain has TRBV29-1 and TRBJ2-2. The CDR3 extends over 12 amino acids. Germline V CDR1 and CDR2: SQVTM, ANQGSEA. The CDR3 reads CSARSGTGELFF.

This chain joins TRBV10-1 and TRBJ2-5. In germline, CDR1 is WNHNN, CDR2 SYGVQD (reference sequence). This CDR3 is 13 amino acids long. The CDR3 spells CASSEEAMGTQYF.

The chain is built from TRBV7-2 and TRBJ1-5; TCRdb returns TRBD1, unconfirmable since there is no DNA. CDR1 and CDR2 (germline): SGHTA, FQGNSA. This CDR3 region has 16 residues. CDR3 in amino acids: CASSLGQGGKGQPQHF.

The genes are TRBV27 and TRBJ2-3. CDR3 length: 11 amino acids. Germline CDR1 and CDR2: MNHEY and SMNVEV (reference sequence). The CDR3 protein is CASWSTDTQYF.

The CDR3 loop reads CASGGRNYGYTF. This chain connects TRBV9 to TRBJ1-2. From germline, CDR1 is SGDLS and CDR2 YYNGEE. This CDR3 contains 12 residues.